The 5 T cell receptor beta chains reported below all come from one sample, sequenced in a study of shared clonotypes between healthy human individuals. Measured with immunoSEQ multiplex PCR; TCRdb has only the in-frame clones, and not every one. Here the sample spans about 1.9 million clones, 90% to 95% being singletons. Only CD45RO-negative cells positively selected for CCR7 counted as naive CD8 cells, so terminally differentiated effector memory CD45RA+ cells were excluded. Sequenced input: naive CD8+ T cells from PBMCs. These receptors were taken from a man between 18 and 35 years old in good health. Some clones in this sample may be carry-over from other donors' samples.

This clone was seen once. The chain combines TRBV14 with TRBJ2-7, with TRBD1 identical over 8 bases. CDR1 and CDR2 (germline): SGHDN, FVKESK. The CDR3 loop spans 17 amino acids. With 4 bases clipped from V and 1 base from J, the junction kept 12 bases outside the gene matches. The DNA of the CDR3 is TGTGCCAGCAGCCCCTGGACAGGGAACGGGTGGTCCTACGAGCAGTACTTC. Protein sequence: CASSPWTGNGWSYEQYF.

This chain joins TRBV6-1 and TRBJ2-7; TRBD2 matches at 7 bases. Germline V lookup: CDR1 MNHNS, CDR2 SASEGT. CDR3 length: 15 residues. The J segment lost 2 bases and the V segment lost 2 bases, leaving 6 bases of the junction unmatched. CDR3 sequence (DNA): TGTGCCAGCAGTGAAACAACTAGCGCTACCTACGAGCAGTACTTC. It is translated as CASSETTSATYEQYF.

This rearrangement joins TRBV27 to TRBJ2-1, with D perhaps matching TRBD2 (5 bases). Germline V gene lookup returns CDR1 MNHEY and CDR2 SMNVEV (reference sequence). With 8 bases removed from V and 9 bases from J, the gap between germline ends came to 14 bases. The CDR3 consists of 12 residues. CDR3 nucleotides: TGTGCCAGCGGACTTTGGAGCGGTGAGCAGTTCTTC. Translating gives CASGLWSGEQFF.

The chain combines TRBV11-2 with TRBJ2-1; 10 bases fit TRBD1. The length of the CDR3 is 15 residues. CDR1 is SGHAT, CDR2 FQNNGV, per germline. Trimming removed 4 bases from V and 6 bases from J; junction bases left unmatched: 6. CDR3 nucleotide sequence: TGTGCCAGCAGCTCCCGGGACAGGGGAGGCAATGAGCAGTTCTTC. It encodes CASSSRDRGGNEQFF.

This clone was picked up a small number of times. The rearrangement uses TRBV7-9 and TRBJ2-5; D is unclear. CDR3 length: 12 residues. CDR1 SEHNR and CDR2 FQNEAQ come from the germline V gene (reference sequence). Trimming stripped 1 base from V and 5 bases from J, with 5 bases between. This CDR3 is CASSLESETQYF. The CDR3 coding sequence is TGTGCCAGCAGCTTAGAATCTGAGACCCAGTACTTC.